The clone carrying this T cell receptor (beta chain) was detected only a few times. The antigen is undetermined. Via MiXCR, TCRdb re-called the RT-PCR reads, giving one row per CDR3 protein. The table lists hundreds of thousands of distinct CDR3 sequences, around 18% of them singletons. The source of the sample is a study of response to subunit inactivated influenza vaccine. Study results and limitations: Each seasonal influenza vaccination, the authors suggested, recruits few new T cells.

The CDR3 loop spans 15 amino acids. Germline CDR1 is SGHTA and CDR2 is FQGNSA. J gave up 4 bases and V 1 base, and 5 bases lay outside the gene matches. The V gene is TRBV7-2, the J gene TRBJ2-3, with 7 bases fitting TRBD1. Sequencing used PBMCs from blood, obtained approximately 5 days after vaccination. The clonotype was recovered from a man in his fifties who received an inactivated influenza vaccine. In DNA, the CDR3 is TGTGCCAGCAGCTTAGTAGGGGGCTCGCCAGATACGCAGTATTTT. Protein product: CASSLVGGSPDTQYF.